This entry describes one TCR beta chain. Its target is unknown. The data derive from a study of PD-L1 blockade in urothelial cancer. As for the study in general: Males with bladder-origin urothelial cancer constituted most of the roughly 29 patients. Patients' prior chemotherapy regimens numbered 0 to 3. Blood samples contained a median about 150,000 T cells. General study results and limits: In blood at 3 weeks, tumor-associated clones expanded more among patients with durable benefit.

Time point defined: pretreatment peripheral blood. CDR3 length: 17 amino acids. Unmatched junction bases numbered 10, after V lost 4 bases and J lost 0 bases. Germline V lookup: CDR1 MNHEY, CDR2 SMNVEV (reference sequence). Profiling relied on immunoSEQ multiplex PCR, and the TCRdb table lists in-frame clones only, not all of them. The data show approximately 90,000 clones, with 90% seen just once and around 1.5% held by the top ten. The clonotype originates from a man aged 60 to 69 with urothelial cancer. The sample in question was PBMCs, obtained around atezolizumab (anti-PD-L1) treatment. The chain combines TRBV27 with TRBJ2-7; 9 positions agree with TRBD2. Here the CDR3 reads CASSSNSGGSGSYEQYF. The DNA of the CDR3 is TGTGCCAGCAGTTCGAACAGCGGGGGGTCGGGCTCCTACGAGCAGTACTTC.